The rows below give T cell receptor beta chains drawn from one sample of a study of blood T cell repertoires in COVID-19. Using immunoSEQ multiplex PCR, the repertoire was profiled, and TCRdb retains in-frame clones only, with some absent. The table lists 84,000 or so clones, about 78% of them singletons, with approximately 34% in the top ten. The sequenced sample consisted of peripheral blood. The origin of the receptors is a man in his 60s with COVID-19, enrolled during active disease. Each CDR3 is given with its conserved first and last residue. D genes are given only for firm matches. Clone size is stated in some rows and not others, as once, few, many or a class when expanded.

cdr3_nt | cdr3_aa | j_call | clone_size | v_call | d_call
TGTGCCAGCAGCCCACGGGGGGGAGATTCCACTGAAGCTTTCTTT | CASSPRGGDSTEAFF | TRBJ1-1 | once | TRBV7-3 | .
TGTGCCAGCAGCTCACCCCGGGACATTCTTATATATTTT | CASSSPRDILIYF | TRBJ1-3 | . | TRBV11-3 | .
TGTGCCAGCAGCGAGCCCCGGAATGAGCAGTTCTTC | CASSEPRNEQFF | TRBJ2-1 | . | TRBV7-8 | .
TGCGCCAGCAGCCCACTAGCGGGAGGCAACACCGGGGAGCTGTTTTTT | CASSPLAGGNTGELFF | TRBJ2-2 | few | TRBV4-3 | TRBD2
TGTGCCAGCAGCTTTCCGGGACAGATCACAGATACGCAGTATTTT | CASSFPGQITDTQYF | TRBJ2-3 | . | TRBV7-9 | TRBD1
TGTGCCAGCAGCCCCGGGACTAGCGGGACGGGAAGGACAGATACGCAGTATTTT | CASSPGTSGTGRTDTQYF | TRBJ2-3 | . | TRBV11-3 | TRBD2
TGCGCCAGCAGTCAATCCACGGGCTCCTACGAGCAGTACTTC | CASSQSTGSYEQYF | TRBJ2-7 | . | TRBV23-1 | .
TGTGCCAGCATTCGGGACAACCAAGGGAAACTGTTTTTT | CASIRDNQGKLFF | TRBJ1-4 | . | TRBV2 | .
TGTGCCATAGGGGTGGGCTCTGGAAACACCATATATTTT | CAIGVGSGNTIYF | TRBJ1-3 | . | TRBV10-3 | .
TGTGCCAGCAGCTTACGGGGGGGTACAGATACGCAGTATTTT | CASSLRGGTDTQYF | TRBJ2-3 | . | TRBV5-4 | TRBD2
TGTGCCAGTAGTCCGGGGACAGGGGGCTACGAGATAGCCAAAAACATTCAGTACTTC | CASSPGTGGYEIAKNIQYF | TRBJ2-4 | once | TRBV19 | TRBD1
TGTGCCAGCAGTCCGACAGGGAGGTCACCCCTCCACTTT | CASSPTGRSPLHF | TRBJ1-6 | . | TRBV12-3/TRBV12-4 | TRBD1
TGTGCCAGCAGCTCCGCGGGTTACGAGCAGTACTTC | CASSSAGYEQYF | TRBJ2-7 | . | TRBV11-1 | .
TGTGCCAGCAGCTCCCTAGCGGGGGTTTCGAACACCGGGGAGCTGTTTTTT | CASSSLAGVSNTGELFF | TRBJ2-2 | . | TRBV5-4 | TRBD2
TGTGCCAGCAGCTTCCTCAGGGGTGGCGAGACCCAGTACTTC | CASSFLRGGETQYF | TRBJ2-5 | . | TRBV7-9 | .
TGTGCCAGCAGTAGACAGCGGAACACTGAAGCTTTCTTT | CASSRQRNTEAFF | TRBJ1-1 | . | TRBV6-4 | .
TGTGCCAGTAGTACTGTACGCAGGGGGAAGGAGACCCAGTACTTC | CASSTVRRGKETQYF | TRBJ2-5 | many | TRBV19 | TRBD1
TGCAGCGTTCGATCGGGTGGCTCCTACAATGAGCAGTTCTTC | CSVRSGGSYNEQFF | TRBJ2-1 | . | TRBV29-1 | .
TGCGCCAGCAGCTTGAACAGCGGGGGGTTCACAGATACGCAGTATTTT | CASSLNSGGFTDTQYF | TRBJ2-3 | once | TRBV5-1 | TRBD2
TGCGCCAGCAGCTTGGCTGCAGCGGCTAGCACAGATACGCAGTATTTT | CASSLAAAASTDTQYF | TRBJ2-3 | . | TRBV5-1 | .
TGTGCCAGCAGCTTAGTGCAGAACTACGAGCAGTACTTC | CASSLVQNYEQYF | TRBJ2-7 | . | TRBV7-9 | .
TGTGCCATAAGGACACCGTTGAACACTGAAGCTTTCTTT | CAIRTPLNTEAFF | TRBJ1-1 | . | TRBV12-3/TRBV12-4 | .
TGTGCCAGCAGCTTAGGTTTCAGGGAACAAGGCATGAACACTGAAGCTTTCTTT | CASSLGFREQGMNTEAFF | TRBJ1-1 | . | TRBV11-2 | .
TGCGCCAGCAGCCAAGATTATGGGCAGGGCGATGGCTACACCTTC | CASSQDYGQGDGYTF | TRBJ1-2 | large | TRBV4-3 | .
TGTGCCAGCAGCTTGGAGGGACAGGGCATAGATACGCAGTATTTT | CASSLEGQGIDTQYF | TRBJ2-3 | few | TRBV5-6 | TRBD1
TGTGCCAGCAGCTCACCCGCCGAGACTCGAACACAAGAGACCCAGTACTTC | CASSSPAETRTQETQYF | TRBJ2-5 | . | TRBV7-9 | .
TGTGCCAGCAGTGAACCTTACAGGGGGGGGTCGTACGAGCAGTACTTC | CASSEPYRGGSYEQYF | TRBJ2-7 | . | TRBV6-1 | .
TGTGCCAGTAGTCGGGGTCAGTACGATCAGCCCCAGCATTTT | CASSRGQYDQPQHF | TRBJ1-5 | few | TRBV19 | .
TGTGCCAGCAGTCCCGGCGGGACTGCCCGAAGAGTACTGTTTTTT | CASSPGGTARRVLFF | TRBJ1-4 | . | TRBV27 | .
TGTGCCTGGAGTATGGGACAGGGGGGTATTTGGTCCGGGGAGCTGTTTTTT | CAWSMGQGGIWSGELFF | TRBJ2-2 | . | TRBV30 | TRBD1
TGTGCCAGCAGCCTTACAGGGACAAAAAACAATGAGCAGTTCTTC | CASSLTGTKNNEQFF | TRBJ2-1 | once | TRBV11-1 | .
TGTGCCATCGGCCGGGAGAAAGAGACCCAGTACTTC | CAIGREKETQYF | TRBJ2-5 | once | TRBV10-3 | .
TGTGCCAGCAGTTTAGAGAGCCGGGACAGGGCGTCAGCCCAGCATTTT | CASSLESRDRASAQHF | TRBJ1-5 | . | TRBV27 | TRBD1
TGTGCCAGCAGCCGGACAGTACAAGAGACCCAGTACTTC | CASSRTVQETQYF | TRBJ2-5 | . | TRBV7-3 | .
TGTGCCAGCAGCCAAACTGAGGGATTCCACGAGCAGTACTTC | CASSQTEGFHEQYF | TRBJ2-7 | . | TRBV3-1/TRBV3-2 | .
TGTGCCAGTGGAGGTTTTGTGGAAAAACTGTTTTTT | CASGGFVEKLFF | TRBJ1-4 | . | TRBV19 | .
TGTGCCAGATCCATGGGACAGGGAGTTTACAATGAGCAGTTCTTC | CARSMGQGVYNEQFF | TRBJ2-1 | . | TRBV5-3 | TRBD1
TGCAGCGCCCGCCGCCCTGACACCTACGAGCAGTACTTC | CSARRPDTYEQYF | TRBJ2-7 | . | TRBV29-1 | .
TGTGCCAGTAGTGTCAGGGTGACCGGGGAGCTGTTTTTT | CASSVRVTGELFF | TRBJ2-2 | few | TRBV19 | .
TGTGCCAGCAGCTCGTGGGCCGGAAACACCATATATTTT | CASSSWAGNTIYF | TRBJ1-3 | . | TRBV5-4 | .
TGTGCCAGCGCTCGGCAGCGGGGATACACAGATACGCAGTATTTT | CASARQRGYTDTQYF | TRBJ2-3 | . | TRBV7-9 | TRBD2
TGTGCCAGCAGCGCCCAACTAGCGGGGGTCGCAGATACGCAGTATTTT | CASSAQLAGVADTQYF | TRBJ2-3 | few | TRBV9 | TRBD2
TGTGCCACCAACCACAGATATAGCAATCAGCCCCAGCATTTT | CATNHRYSNQPQHF | TRBJ1-5 | . | TRBV19 | .
TGCGCCAGCAGCCCGGGGCCGGGGGAGGGTCCGAACACTGAAGCTTTCTTT | CASSPGPGEGPNTEAFF | TRBJ1-1 | . | TRBV4-3 | .
TGCGCCAGCAGCCGTGCGGGGAATCAGCCCCAGCATTTT | CASSRAGNQPQHF | TRBJ1-5 | few | TRBV5-1 | .
TGTGCCAGCAGCTTGGGGACAGACCCCCTCTACGAGCAGTACTTC | CASSLGTDPLYEQYF | TRBJ2-7 | . | TRBV5-4 | .